The present T cell receptor beta chain was sequenced within a study of spatial heterogeneity in lung cancer. In the study overall: Fewer alpha-chain than beta-chain sequences were consistently detected. Mean representation of each unique TCR and UMI combination in the raw reads exceeded 8.5 occurrences. Study results and limitations: In blood, ubiquitous expanded tumor TCRs appeared more at resection than follow-up.

Individually, TCR cDNA molecules were each labelled with a unique molecular identifier. TCRdb used MiXCR to reprocess the 5' RACE reads, holding one entry per CDR3 protein. The table has roughly 25,000 distinct CDR3 sequences, around 13% seen once. This clonotype was counted many times. The antigen is unknown. Regarding time point: sample taken at primary tumor resection. Material for sequencing was whole RNA from tumor, nontumor lung or frozen PBMC, left unsorted. CDR1 and CDR2 (germline): SGHTA, FQGNSA. The CDR3 extends over 12 amino acids. Trimming stripped 3 bases from V and 5 bases from J, with 7 bases between.

J is TRBJ1-2 and V is TRBV7-2; D call uncertain. The TCR was taken from a female donor with early-stage non-small cell lung cancer. Source: PBMCs, taken at surgery. The CDR3 here is CASSFSQYGYTF. The CDR3, as DNA: TGTGCCAGCAGCTTCAGCCAGTATGGCTACACCTTC.